This TCR beta chain is from a study of shared clonotypes between healthy human individuals. Study-wide points: Non-shared clonotypes had lower generation probabilities than those shared by all four donors.

This CDR3 is built from 13 residues. V lost 6 bases to trimming and J lost 3 bases, with 11 bases between them. The germline gives CDR1 MDHEN, CDR2 SYDVKM. A remark on this clone: What it binds is not known.

Measured with immunoSEQ multiplex PCR; TCRdb has only the in-frame clones, and not every one. The table lists 550,000 to 700,000 clones, 73% of them singletons, with around 1.8% in the top ten. The chain combines TRBV28 with TRBJ1-2; D perhaps matches TRBD1 (6 bases). This TCR was recovered from a woman in her twenties or thirties in good health. Sequencing input: memory CD4+ T cells sorted from blood. As for subset: CD45RA-negative fraction. The CDR3 spells CASRTGSDYGYTF. Written as DNA, the CDR3 is TGTGCCAGCAGAACAGGGTCGGACTATGGCTACACCTTC.